The present TCR beta chain was sequenced within a study of monozygotic twins with cystic fibrosis. This clone was seen a handful of times. Its target is unknown. Germline V gene sequence: CDR1 SGHNT, CDR2 YENEEA. The CDR3 is made up of 14 amino acids. The junction had 10 bases not matched to a gene; V was cut back by 5 bases and J by 9 bases. Study outcomes and limitations: V usage most resembled the co-twin in 13 of 16 pairs.

Libraries were prepared by immunoSEQ multiplex PCR; TCRdb keeps only in-frame clonotypes and omits some of them. The table has approximately 9,700 clones, roughly nine tenths seen once; the top ten hold 4.5% to 6%. Sequencing was carried out using blood. This sequence was found in a boy aged 2 to 10 with cystic fibrosis. The chain joins TRBV11-3 to TRBJ2-4; 7 nucleotides align to TRBD1. The CDR3 sequence is CASSPRQGLAIQYF. The CDR3 DNA is TGTGCCAGCAGCCCCCGACAGGGATTGGCCATTCAGTACTTC.